This T cell receptor (beta chain) derives from a study of PD-L1 blockade in urothelial cancer (dated by TCRdb to between 2016 and 2019). Turning to the overall study: All patients started therapy around 2014 and received atezolizumab 1,200 mg intravenously every 3 weeks. Twenty-five of 29 patients were identified as males with urothelial cancer of bladder origin, and a prior smoking history was reported by 18 of 29 patients. An ECOG performance status of 0 or 1 was recorded for the patients, and 0 to 3 prior chemotherapy regimens had been received by the patients. Blood samples were analyzed at 3 weeks after treatment start (second dose) and at 6 weeks after treatment start. A median of about 150,000 T cells and approximately 83,000 unique TCRs was obtained from blood samples, and a median clonality of approximately 0.08 was observed. The study was an exploratory multi-omic analysis of somatic, immune and clinical correlates of response to PD-L1 blockade with atezolizumab in urothelial cancer. Pretreatment tumor samples, along with matched peripheral blood collected serially before and after atezolizumab treatment, underwent TCR sequencing. Progression-free survival longer than 6 months counted as durable clinical benefit, and TCR features were additionally tested against both progression-free and overall survival. In the same patients who had TCR sequencing, pretreatment tumors also underwent whole exome sequencing and RNA sequencing. Durable clinical benefit was achieved by nine patients and was not achieved by 20 patients. Pretreatment blood TCR-seq was available for 30 or so patients, at least one posttreatment blood collection was obtained for about 25 patients, and tumor TCR-seq was available for about 25 patients.

Study-wide findings and limitations: At 3 weeks after the start of treatment, tumor-associated TCR clones in peripheral blood had expanded more in patients with durable benefit (n of about 20, p = 0.022). Improved progression-free and overall survival was associated with having pretreatment peripheral blood TCR clonality below the median. Because of the small sample size (n ≈ 28) and the many exploratory analyses performed, the results are intended to be regarded as hypothesis-generating.

According to the study, the label for this sample's time point signals: pretreatment peripheral blood. The cohort comprised fewer than 35 patients with locally advanced or metastatic urothelial carcinoma treated at Memorial Sloan Kettering on a trial protocol. Peripheral blood mononuclear cells were collected pretreatment and during treatment, at between 1 and 8 total time points per patient. The Qiagen DNeasy Blood extraction kit was used to purify genomic DNA from total PBMCs and from tumor samples. PBMCs were collected pretreatment and during treatment and were isolated and stored as previously described. The CDR3 runs 15 residues from the cysteine to the phenylalanine. The DNA shown is the 45-base CDR3, in frame from base 1. Reading the germline V gene gives CDR1 SGHTA and CDR2 FQGNSA. V is pruned by 1 base and J by 7 bases, leaving 7 bases of the junction without a gene match. As concerns this clone: Its antigen is unknown. The record has no base qualities; no much larger clone is one base away.

To estimate absolute template abundance from read counts, synthetic TCR analog templates were spiked into each PCR. TCRbeta CDR3 regions were amplified from genomic DNA with bias-controlled V and J gene primers using the immunoSEQ assay. Rearranged TCRbeta segments were sequenced at approximately 20X coverage. The paper's data handling went like this. Sequencing errors were corrected by clustering and CDR3s were annotated against IMGT to assign V, D and J genes. Only productive TCRbeta rearrangements were used in downstream analyses, excluding out-of-frame or stop-codon sequences. Clonality was calculated as one minus the Shannon entropy normalized by the log of the number of unique productive sequences. Clones differing between time points or between blood and tumor were identified by Fisher's exact test with Benjamini-Hochberg correction at adjusted p below 0.01. The clones in this table, taken by TCRdb from immuneACCESS, are in-frame only. Not every clone is retained; where verified, under half of the shortfall comes from an unresolved V gene, and the cause of the rest is unknown. The V and J calls and clone size are taken from that table; D and trimming were inferred from the DNA. The table for this sample lists approximately 79,000 clones; around four fifths of them were counted only once. The biggest ten clones account for about 6.7% of the sample.

The specimen was PBMCs, collected around atezolizumab (anti-PD-L1) treatment. In this chain, TRBV7-2 is recombined with TRBJ2-7, and TRBD2 matches 10 of the central bases. This TCR came from a man aged 35-49 years with urothelial cancer. The CDR3 protein: CASSLVGLAGEEQYF. The nucleotide sequence reads as follows: TGTGCCAGCAGCTTAGTGGGCCTAGCGGGAGAAGAGCAGTACTTC. When the CDR3 is completed using the reference TRBV7-2 and TRBJ2-7 genes on either side, the full variable domain is GAGVSQSPSNKVTEKGKDVELRCDPISGHTALYWYRQSLGQGLEFLIYFQGNSAPDKSGLPSDRFSAERTGGSVSTLTIQRTQQEDSAVYLCASSLVGLAGEEQYFGPGTRLTVT.